This T cell receptor beta chain originates from a study of human T cells and chemical hapten exposure. MiXCR, run by TCRdb on the RACE reads, gives a single entry per CDR3 protein. The data contain almost 35,000 distinct CDR3 sequences, approximately 10% of them singletons. This clonotype has ten or more counts. The germline V gene has CDR1 SGHKS and CDR2 YYEKEE (reference sequence). V was clipped by 0 bases and J by 4 bases; unmatched bases: 2. This CDR3 contains 15 residues. The time point is: pre-sensitization, week 0. The treatment here: therapeutic diphenylcyclopropenone sensitization with weekly scalp DPC. RNA extraction used unfractionated whole blood as the source of total RNA.

The receptor was derived from a man in his forties or fifties with alopecia areata. Some clones in this sample may be carry-over from other donors' samples. The chain links TRBV5-5 to TRBJ2-1; the match to TRBD1 covers 9 bases. Material: whole blood, obtained in connection with sensitization to the hapten diphenylcyclopropenone (DPC). CDR3 nucleotide sequence: TGTGCCAGCAGCTTGGGACAGGGGGTTTACAATGAGCAGTTCTTC. As protein: CASSLGQGVYNEQFF.